The 30 T cell receptor beta chains below were found in one sample sequenced in a study of patients and donors after allogeneic stem cell transplantation. TCRdb independently ran MiXCR on the RT-PCR reads; one entry per CDR3 protein. The sample yields about 200,000 distinct CDR3 sequences, about 38% seen once. Sequenced input: blood, either unsorted or a sorted T cell fraction (not recorded which). These receptors were collected from a human donor who was either an allogeneic HSCT recipient or a stem cell or donor lymphocyte infusion donor (not recorded which). It is not recorded whose cells these are; they may come from a transplant donor.

The V gene is TRBV5-1, the J gene TRBJ1-1, with D tentatively TRBD1 (5 bases). CDR3 size: 13 residues. Germline V gene data show CDR1 as SGHRS and CDR2 as YFSETQ. The V gene lost 7 bases and the J gene lost 1 base, with 11 bases spanning the gap. The DNA of the CDR3 is TGCGCCAGCTTTCTGGGGCCGAACACTGAAGCTTTCTTT. As protein: CASFLGPNTEAFF.

The chain joins TRBV7-6 to TRBJ1-5; the D gene is possibly TRBD1 (5 bases). CDR1 and CDR2 from the germline V gene are SGHVS and FNYEAQ. The germline V and J ends were trimmed by 8 bases and 3 bases, with 17 bases remaining between them. The CDR3 is 15 amino acids. The CDR3 nucleotides read TGTGCCAGCCCCGGGGGTGGAGTAACCAATCAGCCCCAGCATTTT. It translates to CASPGGGVTNQPQHF.

The chain recombines TRBV2 with TRBJ2-1; a possible D gene is TRBD1 (5 bases). The CDR3 has 17 residues. V dropped 3 bases and J dropped 1 base, with 16 bases sitting between them. Per the germline V gene, CDR1 is SNHLY and CDR2 is FYNNEI. This chain's CDR3 is CASSDPPGKVSYNEQFF. Written as DNA, the CDR3 is TGTGCCAGCAGTGACCCGCCAGGGAAAGTGTCCTACAATGAGCAGTTCTTC.

CDR3 sequence: CASSQHRSSYNEQFF. In nucleotides, the CDR3 is TGCGCCAGCAGCCAGCACAGGTCCTCCTACAATGAGCAGTTCTTC. The chain has TRBV4-3 and TRBJ2-1, with D possibly TRBD1 on 5 matching bases. The CDR3 runs 15 residues. Trimming left V 3 bases short and J 0 bases short, with 9 bases between. Germline V gives CDR1 LGHNA, CDR2 YSLEER.

The chain employs TRBV7-3 and TRBJ2-2, with D possibly called TRBD1 or TRBD2 (6 bases each). In germline, CDR1 is SGHTA, CDR2 FQGTGA. Trimming removed 2 bases from V and 3 bases from J, with 13 bases in between. The CDR3 runs 16 residues. In DNA form, the CDR3 reads TGTGCCAGCAGCTTAGATGGGGGGCTCGACACCGGGGAGCTGTTTTTT. This translates into CASSLDGGLDTGELFF.

This clonotype came up once. The chain recombines TRBV19 with TRBJ2-2; D is ambiguous. Trimming removed 7 bases at V and 0 bases at J, with 12 bases between. The CDR3 runs to 15 residues. Germline CDR1 is LNHDA and CDR2 is SQIVND (reference sequence). In DNA form, the CDR3 reads TGTGCCAGTACGTTAGTAGCAGCGAACACCGGGGAGCTGTTTTTT. This sequence encodes CASTLVAANTGELFF.

There are a few counts of this clonotype. This CDR3 is CASSDSGTGAYEQYF. The CDR3 DNA reads as TGTGCCAGCAGTGACTCCGGGACAGGGGCCTACGAGCAGTACTTC. The chain recombines TRBV25-1 with TRBJ2-7; 10 nucleotides align to TRBD1. Germline CDR1 is MGHDK and CDR2 is SYGVNS. The J segment lost 2 bases and the V segment lost 3 bases, leaving 4 bases of the junction unmatched. The length of the CDR3 is 15 residues.

The chain employs TRBV6-4 and TRBJ2-1; D tentatively fits TRBD1 or TRBD2 (6 bases each). Trimming removed 2 bases at V and 7 bases at J, with 15 bases between. CDR1 and CDR2 from the germline V gene are MRHNA and SNTAGT. The CDR3 is 15 amino acids. CDR3 loop: CASSDEGGPRNEQFF. The CDR3 nucleotides read TGTGCCAGCAGTGACGAAGGGGGGCCTAGGAATGAGCAGTTCTTC.

The V gene is TRBV7-2, the J gene TRBJ1-2, with D hard to call. Germline V gene lookup returns CDR1 SGHTA and CDR2 FQGNSA. CDR3 length: 15 amino acids. Trimming cost V 5 bases and J 3 bases, with 16 bases left between them. The CDR3 sequence is CASSTRSWLDYGYTF. Here the CDR3 DNA reads TGTGCCAGCAGCACCCGGTCTTGGCTGGACTATGGCTACACCTTC. The variable domain in full, with the rest retrieved from reference TRBV7-2 and TRBJ1-2, is GAGVSQSPSNKVTEKGKDVELRCDPISGHTALYWYRQSLGQGLEFLIYFQGNSAPDKSGLPSDRFSAERTGGSVSTLTIQRTQQEDSAVYLCASSTRSWLDYGYTFGSGTRLTVV.

V gene TRBV27 combines with J gene TRBJ1-1, with D tentatively TRBD1 (5 bases). Trimming removed 8 bases at V and 5 bases at J, with 15 bases between. The germline V gene encodes CDR1 MNHEY and CDR2 SMNVEV (reference sequence). The CDR3 is made up of 13 amino acids. As DNA, the CDR3 is TGTGCCAGCTACTTCGGGGCGGGGACTGAAGCTTTCTTT. Translating it yields CASYFGAGTEAFF.

The sample holds a few counts of this clonotype. The rearrangement joins TRBV12-3 or TRBV12-4 to TRBJ1-1; no reliable D call. V was clipped by 3 bases and J by 4 bases, with 9 bases between them. The CDR3 totals 13 residues. The CDR3 DNA sequence: TGTGCCAGCAGTTTTGTGAGGGCCACTGAAGCTTTCTTT. Translation gives CASSFVRATEAFF.

In regard to this clonotype: The junction and the germline gene differ at one end; a read error may be behind it. The genes are TRBV7-8 and TRBJ2-1; 9 positions match TRBD2. This CDR3 has 15 amino acids. CDR1 is SGHVS and CDR2 is FQNEAQ in the germline V gene. CDR3 DNA sequence: TGTGCCAGCAGCATAGCGGGGGCTTACTACAATGAGCAGTTCTTC. Translated, it gives CASSIAGAYYNEQFF.

This clonotype was recorded a few times. The rearrangement uses TRBV10-3 and TRBJ1-4, with 8 nucleotides matching TRBD1. The CDR3 is 14 residues long. Germline CDR1 ENHRY, CDR2 SYGVKD. V lost 5 bases and J lost 8; bases outside the gene matches: 7. The CDR3 spells CAISTDRAKEKLFF. In DNA form, the CDR3 reads TGTGCCATCAGTACGGACAGGGCAAAAGAAAAACTGTTTTTT.

The V call is TRBV4-1, the J call TRBJ1-6; D possibly corresponds to TRBD1 (5 bases). V was trimmed by 4 bases and J by 7 bases, leaving 14 bases between them. CDR3 length: 15 amino acids. The V gene's germline CDR1 is MGHRA and CDR2 YSYEKL. The CDR3, as DNA: TGCGCCAGCAGCCTGGGACGGTTTACCAATTCACCCCTCCACTTT. Translating gives CASSLGRFTNSPLHF.

The chain is built from TRBV20-1 and TRBJ2-7, with D possibly matching TRBD2 (6 bases). With 0 bases removed from V and 3 bases from J, the gap between germline ends came to 15 bases. The CDR3 runs 15 residues. Germline-derived CDR1 and CDR2 are DFQATT and SNEGSKA (reference sequence). The DNA for the CDR3 is TGCAGTGCTAGAGATCTGACGGGGGTCGACTACGAGCAGTACTTC. Protein: CSARDLTGVDYEQYF.

This clonotype has more than one count but fewer than ten. The V gene is TRBV4-1, the J gene TRBJ1-4; D is unclear. V gave up 4 bases and J gave up 3 bases, with 12 bases separating them. The germline V gene encodes CDR1 MGHRA and CDR2 YSYEKL. This CDR3 is built from 15 residues. This chain's CDR3 is CASSPRGMANEKLFF. The CDR3 coding sequence is TGCGCCAGCAGCCCCCGGGGAATGGCTAATGAAAAACTGTTTTTT.

The rearrangement links TRBV5-6 to TRBJ2-3; no definite D call. CDR1 is SGHDT, CDR2 YYEEEE, per germline. Trimming removed 0 bases at V and 1 base at J, with 12 bases between. The CDR3 is made up of 16 amino acids. The CDR3 here is CASSLGVYPGTDTQYF. CDR3 coding DNA: TGTGCCAGCAGCTTGGGAGTATACCCTGGCACAGATACGCAGTATTTT.

The chain couples TRBV12-3 or TRBV12-4 to TRBJ2-7, with 8 bases matching TRBD1. The CDR3 is made up of 13 amino acids. Trimming took 6 bases from V and 4 from J; bases not matched to a gene: 5. CDR3 DNA: TGTGCCAGCAGAGGGGACAGGAGTTACGAGCAGTACTTC. It encodes CASRGDRSYEQYF.

This clonotype was seen a few times. The chain couples TRBV20-1 to TRBJ1-2; perhaps TRBD1 as D (6 bases). V was pared by 2 bases and J by 8 bases, with 18 bases between. CDR3 length equals 14 residues. The V gene's germline CDR1 is DFQATT and CDR2 SNEGSKA (reference sequence). CDR3 nucleotides: TGCAGTGCTAGAAGCCTGGACAGTTTAAGAGGCTACACCTTC. Its protein is CSARSLDSLRGYTF.

This clonotype has only a few counts. The chain is built from TRBV29-1 and TRBJ1-4; unclear D gene. Trimming left V 4 bases short and J 4 bases short, with 16 bases between. Germline CDR1 SQVTM, CDR2 ANQGSEA. This CDR3 region has 15 residues. The CDR3: CSVASSGNFNEKLFF. The CDR3 DNA sequence: TGCAGCGTTGCTTCGTCGGGAAACTTTAATGAAAAACTGTTTTTT.

This chain links TRBV12-3 or TRBV12-4 with TRBJ1-5; tentatively, D is TRBD1 (5 bases). CDR3 length equals 15 residues. V was cut by 4 bases and J by 7 bases, with 17 bases left in between. The CDR3 DNA follows: TGTGCCAGCAGTTCAGGGAGCGGTGGCTTCCAGCCCCAGCATTTT. Translation: CASSSGSGGFQPQHF.

This chain connects TRBV13 to TRBJ1-2; D is unclear. This CDR3 is built from 14 residues. Germline V CDR1 and CDR2: PRHDT, FYEKMQ (reference sequence). Trimming took 5 bases from V and 4 from J, leaving 14 bases between them. CDR3 loop: CASSPMGLGYGYTF. The CDR3 region has the DNA TGTGCCAGCAGCCCTATGGGCCTGGGCTATGGCTACACCTTC.

This clonotype was recorded a few times. The CDR3 coding sequence is TGCGCCAGCAGCTTGGGAAGCGGGGGGCTACAAGAGACCCAGTACTTC. It specifies CASSLGSGGLQETQYF. This chain links TRBV5-1 with TRBJ2-5; 9 bases fit TRBD2. Per germline, CDR1 SGHRS and CDR2 YFSETQ. CDR3 size: 16 residues. The V and J ends lost 0 bases and 2 bases, in that order; junction bases with no gene match: 5. Combining the CDR3 with reference TRBV5-1 and TRBJ2-5 gives the whole variable domain KAGVTQTPRYLIKTRGQQVTLSCSPISGHRSVSWYQQTPGQGLQFLFEYFSETQRNKGNFPGRFSGRQFSNSRSEMNVSTLELGDSALYLCASSLGSGGLQETQYFGPGTRLLVL.

This clonotype was detected only a few times. J is TRBJ1-5 and V is TRBV12-3 or TRBV12-4; D is uncertain. The CDR3 is 12 amino acids. The V end lost 3 bases, the J end lost 7 bases, and 7 bases lay between the germline ends. The CDR3 DNA is TGTGCCAGCAGTTTCGCCAGCCAGCCCCAGCATTTT. Protein sequence: CASSFASQPQHF.

V and J are TRBV9 and TRBJ1-1, with unresolved D. V lost 4 bases and J 1 base, leaving 8 bases between the germline ends. This CDR3 has 13 amino acids. CDR1 is SGDLS, CDR2 YYNGEE, per germline. This CDR3 is CASSRHQNTEAFF. Here the CDR3 DNA reads TGTGCCAGCAGCAGACACCAGAACACTGAAGCTTTCTTT.

Here the CDR3 reads CASSLNSSGNQPQHF. The CDR3 region has the DNA TGTGCCAGCAGTCTCAACTCATCGGGCAATCAGCCCCAGCATTTT. V and J are TRBV12-3 or TRBV12-4 and TRBJ1-5, with D unresolved. V was shortened by 5 bases and J by 2 bases, with 13 bases between the two germline ends. This CDR3 spans 15 amino acids.

The chain carries TRBV5-1 and TRBJ1-2; tentative D call: TRBD1 (6 bases). The V gene lost 4 bases and the J gene lost 0 bases, with 13 bases spanning the gap. Per the germline V gene, CDR1 is SGHRS and CDR2 is YFSETQ. This CDR3 is 15 amino acids long. CDR3: CASSPRGTPNYGYTF. The DNA for the CDR3 is TGCGCCAGCAGCCCCCGCGGGACACCTAACTATGGCTACACCTTC.

V gene TRBV7-2 combines with J gene TRBJ1-4, with D possibly being TRBD1 (5 bases). The CDR3 has 13 amino acids. V gave up 4 bases and J gave up 14 bases, with 17 bases separating them. Germline lookup yields CDR1 SGHTA and CDR2 FQGNSA. This CDR3 reads CASSSIPRGSLFF. In DNA form, the CDR3 reads TGTGCCAGCAGCTCAATACCCCGGGGGTCCCTGTTTTTT. The complete variable domain, with remaining parts taken from reference TRBV7-2 and TRBJ1-4, reads GAGVSQSPSNKVTEKGKDVELRCDPISGHTALYWYRQSLGQGLEFLIYFQGNSAPDKSGLPSDRFSAERTGGSVSTLTIQRTQQEDSAVYLCASSSIPRGSLFFGSGTQLSVL.

The CDR3 is CASSSRTSGGSYNEQFF. For the CDR3, the DNA is TGTGCCAGCAGTTCGCGGACTAGCGGGGGCTCCTACAATGAGCAGTTCTTC. J is TRBJ2-1 and V is TRBV12-3 or TRBV12-4, with 13 bases matching TRBD2. J lost 0 bases, V lost 4 bases, and 3 bases had no gene match. This CDR3 has 17 amino acids.

This clonotype was recorded a few times. The CDR3 DNA follows: TGTGCCACCAGTGCAAATTCATACACCGGGGAGCTGTTTTTT. Translated, it gives CATSANSYTGELFF. J is TRBJ2-2 and V is TRBV24-1; D is ambiguous. V lost 5 bases and J 3 bases, leaving 9 bases between the germline ends. This CDR3 is 14 amino acids long. Germline V CDR1 and CDR2: KGHDR, SFDVKD.